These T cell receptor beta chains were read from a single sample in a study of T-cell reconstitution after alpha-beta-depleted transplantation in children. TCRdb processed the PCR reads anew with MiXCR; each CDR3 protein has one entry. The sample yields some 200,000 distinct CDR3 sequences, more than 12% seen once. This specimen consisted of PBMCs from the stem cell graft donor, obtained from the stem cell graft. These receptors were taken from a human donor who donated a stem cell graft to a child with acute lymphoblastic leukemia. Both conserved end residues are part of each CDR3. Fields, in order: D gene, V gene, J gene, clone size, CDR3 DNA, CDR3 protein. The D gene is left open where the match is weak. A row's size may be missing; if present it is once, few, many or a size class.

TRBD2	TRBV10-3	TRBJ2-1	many	TGTGCCATCAGAGCGACTAGCGGGAGTGCGAATGAGCAGTTCTTC	CAIRATSGSANEQFF
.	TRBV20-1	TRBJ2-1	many	TGCAGTGCTGTCCCGCGGGGTTACTCCTACAATGAGCAGTTCTTC	CSAVPRGYSYNEQFF
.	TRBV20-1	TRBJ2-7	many	TGCAGTGCTAGAGAGAACGAGCAGTACTTC	CSARENEQYF
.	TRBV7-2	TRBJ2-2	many	TGTGCCAGCAGCCGAAACCCAGCCGGGGAGCTGTTTTTT	CASSRNPAGELFF
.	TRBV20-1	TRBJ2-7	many	TGCAGTGCTAGTTATGGAGACCCGCAGTACTTC	CSASYGDPQYF
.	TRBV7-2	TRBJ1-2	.	TGTGCCAGCAGCTTAGGGCTGTCGGACTATGGCTACACCTTC	CASSLGLSDYGYTF
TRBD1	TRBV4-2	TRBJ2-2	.	TGTGCCAGCAGCTTTGGGACAGGGTTCGACACCGGGGAGCTGTTTTTT	CASSFGTGFDTGELFF
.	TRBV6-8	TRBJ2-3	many	TGTGCCAGCAGAGGGGGACTTGGCCCAGATACGCAGTATTTT	CASRGGLGPDTQYF
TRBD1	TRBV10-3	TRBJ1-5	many	TGTGCCATCAGTGACAGGGGGCTTGTTCAGCCCCAGCATTTT	CAISDRGLVQPQHF
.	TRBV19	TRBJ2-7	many	TGTGCCAGTAGAAAGGAGCCCCACAGAGGGTACGAGCAGTACTTC	CASRKEPHRGYEQYF
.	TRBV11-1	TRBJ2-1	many	TGTGCCAGCAGGCCGGCAACTAGCTCCTACAATGAGCAGTTCTTC	CASRPATSSYNEQFF
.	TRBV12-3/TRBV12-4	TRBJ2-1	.	TGTGCCAGTACCACGGGTAGCGCAATATCCTACAATGAGCAGTTCTTC	CASTTGSAISYNEQFF
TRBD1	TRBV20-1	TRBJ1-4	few	TGCAGTGCTAGCCACCGGGACAGGGCTGAAAAACTGTTTTTT	CSASHRDRAEKLFF
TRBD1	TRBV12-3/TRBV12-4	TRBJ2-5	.	TGTGCCAGCAGTCGCCGGGACAGGGGGCGTTACACGGAGACCCAGTACTTC	CASSRRDRGRYTETQYF
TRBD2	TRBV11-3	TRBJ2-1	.	TGTGCCAGCAGCCTTTCCGGGACTATTCGACAGCAGTTCTTC	CASSLSGTIRQQFF
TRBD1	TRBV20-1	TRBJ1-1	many	TGCAGTGCTAGGTTCAGACAGGGGATCAACACTGAAGCTTTCTTT	CSARFRQGINTEAFF
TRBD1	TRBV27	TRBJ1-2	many	TGTGCCAGTAAAACAGGGGACTATGGCTACACCTTC	CASKTGDYGYTF
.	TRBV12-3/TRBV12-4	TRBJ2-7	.	TGTGCCAGCAGCCCAAATGCGCTAGCTCTCTACGAGCAGTACTTC	CASSPNALALYEQYF
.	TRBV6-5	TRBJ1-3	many	TGTGCCAGCAGCAACTCTGGAAACACCATATATTTT	CASSNSGNTIYF
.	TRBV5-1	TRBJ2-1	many	TGCGCCAGCAGCTTAGAGAGCTCCTACAATGAGCAGTTCTTC	CASSLESSYNEQFF
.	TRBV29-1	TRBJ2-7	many	TGCAGCGTTGCAGACTACGAGCAGTACTTC	CSVADYEQYF
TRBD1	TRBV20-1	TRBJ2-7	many	TGCAGTGCTCGTAGACAGGGCGGCGAGCAGTACTTC	CSARRQGGEQYF
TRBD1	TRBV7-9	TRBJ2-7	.	TGTGCCAGCAGCTCGACAGGGTCTCGCTACGAGCAGTACTTC	CASSSTGSRYEQYF
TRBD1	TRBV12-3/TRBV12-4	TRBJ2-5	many	TGTGCCAGCAGCCCCGGACAGGGGCCCACGGCGACCCAGTACTTC	CASSPGQGPTATQYF
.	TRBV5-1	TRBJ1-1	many	TGCGCCAGCAGCCCTTTTGGGGGAAAAGCTTTCTTT	CASSPFGGKAFF
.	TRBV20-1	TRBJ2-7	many	TGCAGTGCTTCGCGGGTTACGAGGCAGGGCTACGAGCAGTACTTC	CSASRVTRQGYEQYF
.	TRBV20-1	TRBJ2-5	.	TGCAGTGCTGTGGAGCGGGAGACCCAGTACTTC	CSAVERETQYF
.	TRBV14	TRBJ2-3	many	TGTGCCAGCAGCCCCGGACAGTCCACAGATACGCAGTATTTT	CASSPGQSTDTQYF
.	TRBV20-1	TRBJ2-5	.	TGCAGTGCCCCACCTAGAGGCCGGAACGGCGAGACCCAGTACTTC	CSAPPRGRNGETQYF
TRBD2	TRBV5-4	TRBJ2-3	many	TGTGCCAGCAGCTTGGGTGGCGGGGCGGGGGACACAGATACGCAGTATTTT	CASSLGGGAGDTDTQYF
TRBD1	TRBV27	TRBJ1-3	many	TGTGCCAGCGCTAGGACAGGGGGAAACACCATATATTTT	CASARTGGNTIYF
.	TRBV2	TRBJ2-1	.	TGTGCCAGCAGTAAGGGGCGGGTTTCCTACAATGAGCAGTTCTTC	CASSKGRVSYNEQFF
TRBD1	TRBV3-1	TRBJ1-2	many	TGTGCCAGCAGCCAAGGGACAGGTTCCTTCGTTGATCATGGCTACACCTTC	CASSQGTGSFVDHGYTF
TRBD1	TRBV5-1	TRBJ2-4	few	TGCGCCAGCAGCAGGACAGGCCATCACCTAGCCAAAAACATTCAGTACTTC	CASSRTGHHLAKNIQYF
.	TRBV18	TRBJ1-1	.	TGTGCCAGCTCACCAGCGGAAGATAGGCAAAAAGCTTTCTTT	CASSPAEDRQKAFF
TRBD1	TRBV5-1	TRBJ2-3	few	TGCGCCAGCAGCTTGGAAAGGACAGGGACAGATACGCAGTATTTT	CASSLERTGTDTQYF
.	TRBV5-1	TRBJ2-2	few	TGCGCCAGCAGCTCTTTAAGGGGTCTAGCGAGGAACACCGGGGAGCTGTTTTTT	CASSSLRGLARNTGELFF
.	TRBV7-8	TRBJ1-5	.	TGTGCCAGCAGCTTAGCGATGAAGGGGCTCGGGCAGCCCCAGCATTTT	CASSLAMKGLGQPQHF
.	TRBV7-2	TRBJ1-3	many	TGTGCCAGCAGCCGGGGGGGACGTTCAGACTCTGGAAACACCATATATTTT	CASSRGGRSDSGNTIYF
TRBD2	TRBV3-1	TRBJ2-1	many	TGTGCCAGCAGCCTATCAGCGGGAGGGGTGCACAATGAGCAGTTCTTC	CASSLSAGGVHNEQFF
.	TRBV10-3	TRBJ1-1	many	TGTGCCTCTGGCTCGCGGGGAACTGAAGCTTTCTTT	CASGSRGTEAFF
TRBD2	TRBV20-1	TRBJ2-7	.	TGCAGTGCTAGACCCGACCGGGAGGCGACCTACGAGCAGTACTTC	CSARPDREATYEQYF
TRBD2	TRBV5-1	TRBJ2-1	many	TGCGCCAGCAGCTTGAATAGCGGGAGCTCCTACAATGAGCAGTTCTTC	CASSLNSGSSYNEQFF
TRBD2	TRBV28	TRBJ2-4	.	TGTGCCAGCAGTCCCCCGGGGGGGGCTTTTCGCAACATTCAGTACTTC	CASSPPGGAFRNIQYF
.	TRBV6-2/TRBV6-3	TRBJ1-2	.	TGTGCCAGCAGTTACAGGGCAGGGGACGGCTACACCTTC	CASSYRAGDGYTF
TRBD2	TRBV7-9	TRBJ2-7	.	TGTGCCAGCAGCTCCAAGGGCGGGAGGGCCAACGAGCAGTACTTC	CASSSKGGRANEQYF